Listed here are 14 T cell receptor beta chains from one sample, sequenced in a study of identical twins. TCRdb passed the 5' RACE reads through MiXCR, listing each CDR3 protein once. This sample has 1.5 million to 2 million distinct CDR3 sequences; under 35% occur once, and the top ten carry about 0.27%. The sequenced material came from cord blood. The receptors come from a newborn girl in good health.

This clonotype was observed a handful of times. The chain carries TRBV5-1 and TRBJ2-3, with 7 bases that match TRBD1. Germline V CDR1 and CDR2: SGHRS, YFSETQ. Trimming removed 4 bases from V and 6 bases from J; junction bases left unmatched: 11. The CDR3 runs to 15 residues. The CDR3 region has the DNA TGCGCCAGCAGCCATCGGGACAGTCAATTGGATACGCAGTATTTT. It is translated as CASSHRDSQLDTQYF.

With respect to this clonotype: A much larger clonotype is one base distant, so this may be a read error. The missing conserved phenylalanine or tryptophan at the end of this CDR3 makes a read error likely. This chain links TRBV24-1 with TRBJ2-3, with 11 bases fitting TRBD2. This CDR3 comprises 16 residues. V lost 4 bases and J lost 3; bases outside the gene matches: 5. The V gene's germline CDR1 is KGHDR and CDR2 SFDVKD. The CDR3 here is CATSEYPSGRTDTQYS. The CDR3 bases are TGTGCCACCAGTGAATACCCTAGCGGGAGGACAGATACGCAGTATTCT.

The chain joins TRBV15 to TRBJ2-2; 9 nucleotides match TRBD1. From germline, CDR1 is LNHNV and CDR2 YYDKDF (reference sequence). The CDR3 spans 16 residues. Germline trimming cut 9 bases from V and 6 bases from J; bases unmatched to any gene: 14. The CDR3 sequence is CATYRPGQGPPGELFF. CDR3 DNA: TGTGCCACATACCGTCCCGGACAGGGGCCTCCCGGGGAGCTGTTTTTT.

This clonotype has a handful of counts. CDR3 nucleotides: TGTGCCAGCAGCTTTGAGACTTTGGAGACCCAGTACTTC. Residues: CASSFETLETQYF. The chain recombines TRBV7-9 with TRBJ2-5; no clear D gene. The V and J ends lost 3 bases and 5 bases respectively, with 10 bases between them. The CDR3 is 13 residues long. Germline V gene data show CDR1 as SEHNR and CDR2 as FQNEAQ (reference sequence).

V is TRBV10-3 and J is TRBJ1-2, with unresolved D. Germline V gene data show CDR1 as ENHRY and CDR2 as SYGVKD. V was clipped by 2 bases and J by 2 bases, with 12 bases between them. The CDR3 sequence is 15 residues long. The CDR3 DNA sequence: TGTGCCATCAGTGAGCCTTCCTACAGAAACTATGGCTACACCTTC. Translation gives CAISEPSYRNYGYTF.

The V call is TRBV4-1, the J call TRBJ2-4, with 11 bases identical to TRBD1. This CDR3 is 16 amino acids long. Per the germline V gene, CDR1 is MGHRA and CDR2 is YSYEKL. Trimming cost V 6 bases and J 13 bases; bases outside gene matches: 17. The CDR3 loop reads CASSSMGQGDYNEQYF. Written as DNA, the CDR3 is TGCGCCAGCAGTAGTATGGGACAGGGGGACTACAATGAGCAGTACTTC.

The chain uses TRBV27 and TRBJ2-7, with D unresolved. Trimming stripped 0 bases from V and 2 bases from J, with 8 bases between. The CDR3 spans 14 residues. Germline V lookup: CDR1 MNHEY, CDR2 SMNVEV (reference sequence). CDR3 in DNA: TGTGCCAGCAGTTTATCGGAATCCGCCTACGAGCAGTACTTC. This encodes CASSLSESAYEQYF.

The gene calls are TRBV7-2 and TRBJ2-1; TRBD2 aligns across 12 bases. Germline V gene lookup returns CDR1 SGHTA and CDR2 FQGNSA. J gave up 8 bases and V 1 base, and 6 bases lay outside the gene matches. This CDR3 is built from 16 residues. The chain's CDR3 is CASSLGPSGGVDEQFF. The CDR3 region has the DNA TGTGCCAGCAGCTTAGGCCCTAGCGGGGGGGTAGATGAGCAGTTCTTC.

This chain uses TRBV11-2 with TRBJ2-7; 11 bases agree with TRBD2. The CDR3 covers 15 residues. Germline V gives CDR1 SGHAT, CDR2 FQNNGV. The junction had 8 bases not matched to a gene; V was cut back by 5 bases and J by 5 bases. This CDR3 reads CASSPYSGRAHEQYF. Written as DNA, the CDR3 is TGTGCCAGCAGCCCATATAGCGGGAGGGCCCACGAGCAGTACTTC.

V is TRBV7-8 and J is TRBJ2-3; D might be TRBD2 (5 bases). This CDR3 region has 16 residues. V lost 6 bases and J lost 0, with 16 bases in between. Germline lookup yields CDR1 SGHVS and CDR2 FQNEAQ. The CDR3 protein is CASRSYRGASTDTQYF. The CDR3 nucleotides read TGTGCCAGCAGATCCTACCGGGGTGCTAGCACAGATACGCAGTATTTT.

This clonotype occurred a few times. J is TRBJ2-1 and V is TRBV20-1; 9 positions match TRBD2. Germline V gene data show CDR1 as DFQATT and CDR2 as SNEGSKA (reference sequence). V shed 1 base, J shed 2 bases, and the junction held 3 bases outside the gene matches. The CDR3 spans 15 residues. The CDR3 sequence is CSARGVAGAYNEQFF. The CDR3 DNA is TGCAGTGCTAGAGGGGTAGCGGGAGCCTACAATGAGCAGTTCTTC.

The CDR3 loop is CSVVPFPGGSYTF. CDR3 in DNA: TGCAGCGTTGTCCCCTTCCCAGGGGGCAGCTACACCTTC. The rearrangement uses TRBV29-1 and TRBJ1-2, with 8 bases aligning to TRBD1. The V segment lost 4 bases and the J segment 9 bases; nucleotides outside the gene matches: 10. Germline V lookup: CDR1 SQVTM, CDR2 ANQGSEA. The CDR3 runs to 13 residues.

CDR3 bases: TGTGCCAGCAGCGTAGATTCGAGGGGGAACGGACACCCCTACGAGCAGTACTTC. Protein product: CASSVDSRGNGHPYEQYF. This rearrangement joins TRBV9 to TRBJ2-7; weak D call: TRBD1 (6 bases). Trimming stripped 0 bases from V and 2 bases from J, with 21 bases between. The germline V gene has CDR1 SGDLS and CDR2 YYNGEE. The CDR3 has 18 residues.

A word on this clonotype: At one end the junction does not follow the germline gene, possibly because of a read error. The chain joins TRBV7-2 to TRBJ2-3; D perhaps matches TRBD2 (5 bases). CDR1 and CDR2 from the germline V gene are SGHTA and FQGNSA. The length of the CDR3 is 14 residues. The CDR3 nucleotides are TGTCCCAGCAGCTTATCGGGAAGGAGAGATACGCAGTATTTT. Amino acid sequence: CPSSLSGRRDTQYF.